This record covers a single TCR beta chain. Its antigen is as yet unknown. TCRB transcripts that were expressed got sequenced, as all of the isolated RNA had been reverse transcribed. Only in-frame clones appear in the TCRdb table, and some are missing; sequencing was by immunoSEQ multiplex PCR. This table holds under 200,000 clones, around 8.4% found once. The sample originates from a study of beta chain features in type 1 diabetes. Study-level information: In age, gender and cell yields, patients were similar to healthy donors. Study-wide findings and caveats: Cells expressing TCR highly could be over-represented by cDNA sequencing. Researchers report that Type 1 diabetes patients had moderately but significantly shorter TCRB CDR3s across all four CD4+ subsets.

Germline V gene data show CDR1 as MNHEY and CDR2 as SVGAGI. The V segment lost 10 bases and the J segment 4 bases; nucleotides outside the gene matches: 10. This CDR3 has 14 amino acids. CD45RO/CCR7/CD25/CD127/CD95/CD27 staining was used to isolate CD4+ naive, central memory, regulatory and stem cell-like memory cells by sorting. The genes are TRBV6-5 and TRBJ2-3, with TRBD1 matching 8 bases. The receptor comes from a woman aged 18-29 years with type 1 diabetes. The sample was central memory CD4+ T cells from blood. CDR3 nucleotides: TGTGCCATCAGCCGGACAGGGTGGGCAGATACGCAGTATTTT. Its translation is CAISRTGWADTQYF.